Listed below are T cell receptor beta chains from one sample, sequenced in a study of cytomegalovirus exposure and HLA in healthy donors. The assay was immunoSEQ multiplex PCR, and TCRdb's table has in-frame clones only and misses some. The data contain 200,000 to 250,000 clones, approximately 84% of them singletons. Sequences were obtained from PBMCs. The receptor set was obtained from a woman between 40 and 50 years old in good health and CMV-seronegative. Both conserved end residues are part of each CDR3. D genes are given only for firm matches. Clone size appears in some rows only: once, few, many, or a class for an expanded clone.

j_gene	v_gene	abundance	d_gene	CDR3aa	CDR3nt
TRBJ1-1	TRBV14	NA	NA	CASSHRHGRYTEAFF	TGTGCCAGCAGCCACCGACACGGGAGATACACTGAAGCTTTCTTT
TRBJ2-5	TRBV18	NA	NA	CASSRQTNSRTQYF	TGTGCCAGCTCACGACAAACCAACTCAAGGACCCAGTACTTC
TRBJ1-2	TRBV11-2	NA	TRBD1	CASSLRQDRDVIYGYTF	TGTGCCAGCAGCTTAAGGCAAGACAGGGACGTTATATATGGCTACACCTTC
TRBJ2-3	TRBV7-9	NA	NA	CASSSRTNTDTQYF	TGTGCCAGCAGCTCCAGGACAAATACAGATACGCAGTATTTT
TRBJ2-2	TRBV7-8	once	NA	CASSLGGGATGELFF	TGTGCCAGCAGCTTAGGAGGGGGTGCCACCGGGGAGCTGTTTTTT
TRBJ1-5	TRBV5-6	few	NA	CASSRVGADQPQHF	TGTGCCAGCAGCCGGGTGGGAGCGGATCAGCCCCAGCATTTT
TRBJ1-6	TRBV6-1	few	NA	CASSLSNSPLHF	TGTGCCAGCAGTCTAAGTAATTCACCCCTCCACTTT
TRBJ2-7	TRBV6-1	many	NA	CASRVTADYEQYF	TGTGCCAGCAGGGTAACAGCAGACTACGAGCAGTACTTC
TRBJ2-2	TRBV19	NA	TRBD1	CASSIGTGGPNTGELFF	TGTGCCAGTAGTATAGGGACAGGGGGCCCGAACACCGGGGAGCTGTTTTTT
TRBJ2-2	TRBV5-1	NA	TRBD2	CASSHRGEGTGNTGELFF	TGCGCCAGCAGCCACCGAGGGGAGGGGACGGGGAACACCGGGGAGCTGTTTTTT
TRBJ2-7	TRBV6-1	few	TRBD1	CASSEAIGTGHYEQYF	TGTGCCAGCAGTGAAGCAATCGGGACAGGGCACTACGAGCAGTACTTC
TRBJ2-5	TRBV18	NA	TRBD2	CASSPWEGRQETQYF	TGTGCCAGCTCACCGTGGGAGGGGAGACAAGAGACCCAGTACTTC
TRBJ2-3	TRBV14	once	NA	CASSQDFTDPTDTQYF	TGTGCCAGCAGCCAAGATTTTACAGACCCCACAGATACGCAGTATTTT
TRBJ2-6	TRBV5-1	NA	NA	CASSQSGLAGANVLTF	TGCGCCAGCAGCCAGTCGGGGTTAGCTGGGGCCAACGTCCTGACTTTC
TRBJ2-4	TRBV6-1	few	NA	CATLSTVTDIQYF	TGTGCCACCTTATCGACAGTGACGGACATTCAGTACTTC
TRBJ1-4	TRBV19	NA	NA	CASSIDRQGREKLFF	TGTGCCAGTAGTATAGATCGCCAGGGCCGCGAAAAACTGTTTTTT
TRBJ1-6	TRBV6-5	NA	NA	CASSASGFFNSPLHF	TGTGCCAGCAGTGCCTCCGGGTTCTTTAATTCACCCCTCCACTTT
TRBJ2-1	TRBV7-9	NA	TRBD2	CASSGDGASGGNEQFF	TGTGCCAGCAGCGGCGACGGGGCTAGCGGGGGCAATGAGCAGTTCTTC
TRBJ1-2	TRBV27	NA	NA	CASSSPTGGDYGYTF	TGTGCCAGCAGTTCCCCCACGGGGGGAGACTATGGCTACACCTTC
TRBJ2-6	TRBV5-1	NA	NA	CASREAFTTSGANVLTF	TGCGCCAGCAGGGAGGCGTTCACCACCTCTGGGGCCAACGTCCTGACTTTC
TRBJ2-6	TRBV19	NA	NA	CASKAVAAGANVLTF	TGTGCCAGTAAAGCGGTTGCGGCTGGGGCCAACGTCCTGACTTTC
TRBJ2-1	TRBV2	NA	TRBD2	CASSEWASGGRGNEQFF	TGTGCCAGCAGTGAATGGGCTAGCGGGGGGAGGGGCAATGAGCAGTTCTTC
TRBJ1-2	TRBV4-2	NA	NA	CASSQVGQGYGYTF	TGTGCCAGCAGCCAAGTTGGGCAGGGATATGGCTACACCTTC
TRBJ1-5	TRBV19	NA	TRBD1	CASSARGTGNQPQHF	TGTGCCAGTAGTGCCCGCGGGACAGGGAATCAGCCCCAGCATTTT
TRBJ1-5	TRBV23-1	NA	NA	CASSQPKHLGVQPQHF	TGCGCCAGCAGTCAACCGAAGCACCTAGGTGTTCAGCCCCAGCATTTT
TRBJ2-3	TRBV30	NA	NA	CAWSRTYTDTQYF	TGTGCCTGGAGTAGGACTTACACAGATACGCAGTATTTT
TRBJ1-1	TRBV28	NA	NA	CASSLVVRGEAFF	TGTGCCAGCAGTTTGGTCGTTAGGGGAGAAGCTTTCTTT
TRBJ2-7	TRBV30	NA	NA	CAGGRLSYEQYF	TGTGCCGGAGGGAGACTGAGCTACGAGCAGTACTTC
TRBJ2-2	TRBV2	once	TRBD1	CASRRTGGNTGELFF	TGTGCCAGCAGGAGGACAGGGGGGAACACCGGGGAGCTGTTTTTT
TRBJ1-1	TRBV11-2	few	NA	CASSSLQRGPLVNTEAFF	TGTGCCAGCAGCTCACTTCAGCGGGGTCCCCTAGTGAACACTGAAGCTTTCTTT
TRBJ1-1	TRBV6-1	NA	NA	CASSERVRAEAFF	TGTGCCAGCAGTGAAAGAGTGAGGGCTGAAGCTTTCTTT
TRBJ2-7	TRBV6-1	NA	NA	CASSASGTASYEQYF	TGTGCCAGCAGTGCGTCCGGGACTGCGTCCTACGAGCAGTACTTC
TRBJ2-5	TRBV30	few	NA	CAWSVQGGVQETQYF	TGTGCCTGGAGTGTACAAGGGGGGGTCCAAGAGACCCAGTACTTC
TRBJ2-2	TRBV6-6	NA	NA	CASSYSDRTGELFF	TGTGCCAGCAGTTACTCGGACAGAACCGGGGAGCTGTTTTTT
TRBJ2-6	TRBV28	NA	NA	CASTLRGFGANVLTF	TGTGCCAGCACCCTTAGGGGTTTTGGGGCCAACGTCCTGACTTTC
TRBJ1-2	TRBV18	NA	TRBD1	CASSQTGDVGYTF	TGTGCCAGCTCGCAAACAGGGGATGTCGGCTACACCTTC
TRBJ2-2	TRBV28	once	TRBD1	CASRGQGSTGELFF	TGTGCCAGCCGGGGACAGGGTAGCACCGGGGAGCTGTTTTTT
TRBJ1-2	TRBV4-3	NA	NA	CASSQLNQGRGYTF	TGCGCCAGCAGCCAGTTAAACCAGGGCCGTGGCTACACCTTC
TRBJ1-4	TRBV6-5	NA	NA	CASSSRSEKLFF	TGTGCCAGCAGCAGTAGGAGCGAAAAACTGTTTTTT
TRBJ2-7	TRBV9	NA	TRBD1	CASSVGGGTGPHEQYF	TGTGCCAGCAGCGTAGGGGGTGGGACAGGGCCCCACGAGCAGTACTTC